A single sample is the source of the 24 T cell receptor beta chains below, sequenced in a study of OX40 agonist ivuxolimab in advanced cancers. Profiling relied on immunoSEQ multiplex PCR, and the TCRdb table lists in-frame clones only, not all of them. The sample comprises approximately 92,000 clones, around 95% of which are singletons, and roughly 2.1% rests with the top ten. The sequenced sample was CD4+ or CD8+ T cells sorted from blood, obtained in a trial of the OX40 agonist ivuxolimab. Receptor source: an adult with an advanced solid tumor such as melanoma, head and neck, liver or kidney cancer.

This chain links TRBV15 with TRBJ2-3; possible D gene TRBD1, 6 bases. From germline, CDR1 is LNHNV and CDR2 YYDKDF (reference sequence). The CDR3 contains 15 residues. V lost 6 bases to trimming and J lost 0 bases, with 13 bases between them. CDR3 sequence (DNA): TGTGCCACCAGTAGCGACAGGTGGAGCACAGATACGCAGTATTTT. Translation gives CATSSDRWSTDTQYF.

The chain carries TRBV27 and TRBJ2-7; 7 bases match TRBD1. Germline trimming cut 5 bases from V and 3 bases from J; bases unmatched to any gene: 7. The CDR3 covers 14 residues. Germline CDR1 is MNHEY and CDR2 is SMNVEV (reference sequence). For the CDR3, the DNA is TGTGCCAGCAGTCCATGGACAGGAAGCTACGAGCAGTACTTC. As protein: CASSPWTGSYEQYF.

The count of this clone is one. J is TRBJ2-1 and V is TRBV28; D may correspond to TRBD1 or TRBD2 (6 bases each). The V gene lost 5 bases and the J gene lost 9 bases, with 17 bases spanning the gap. The germline V gene encodes CDR1 MDHEN and CDR2 SYDVKM. The CDR3 length is 14 residues. The CDR3 DNA is TGTGCCAGCAGTCCCCGAGGGGGGAATGGTGAGCAGTTCTTC. It specifies CASSPRGGNGEQFF.

This clone was found once. Other DNA sequences in the same sample also yield this CDR3. This sequence joins TRBV6-4 and TRBJ2-1; 7 bases are shared with TRBD1. The CDR3 spans 15 residues. CDR1 and CDR2 from the germline V gene are MRHNA and SNTAGT. Unmatched junction bases numbered 2, after V lost 0 bases and J lost 3 bases. CDR3 sequence reads: CASSDSAGGYNEQFF. CDR3 sequence (DNA): TGTGCCAGCAGTGACTCGGCAGGGGGCTACAATGAGCAGTTCTTC.

The genes are TRBV5-5 and TRBJ2-7; weak D call: TRBD1 (6 bases). Germline CDR1 and CDR2: SGHKS and YYEKEE (reference sequence). Trimming took 0 bases from V and 7 from J, leaving 11 bases between them. The CDR3 consists of 13 residues. In nucleotides, the CDR3 is TGTGCCAGCAGCTTGGTTACAGGGCGTGAGCAGTACTTC. It translates to CASSLVTGREQYF.

This chain uses TRBV7-3 with TRBJ2-3; the D is unclear. V was clipped by 2 bases and J by 3 bases, with 9 bases between them. The germline CDR1 and CDR2 sequences are SGHTA and FQGTGA. The length of the CDR3 is 14 residues. This chain's CDR3 is CASSLLGKTDTQYF. For the CDR3, the DNA is TGTGCCAGCAGCTTATTAGGCAAGACAGATACGCAGTATTTT.

The genes are TRBV7-9 and TRBJ2-7; TRBD1 agrees at 8 bases. The junction had 7 bases not matched to a gene; V was cut back by 4 bases and J by 2 bases. The CDR3 totals 15 residues. Germline assignment: CDR1 SEHNR and CDR2 FQNEAQ (reference sequence). The CDR3 region has the DNA TGTGCCAGCAGCTCGACAGGGGACCCAACCTACGAGCAGTACTTC. Residues: CASSSTGDPTYEQYF.

This clone was picked up one time. V is TRBV5-1 and J is TRBJ2-1; D might be TRBD1 (5 bases). Per the germline V gene, CDR1 is SGHRS and CDR2 is YFSETQ. This CDR3 is 14 amino acids long. Trimming shortened V by 0 bases and J by 5 bases, and 9 bases separated the two germline ends. Here the CDR3 reads CASSLGTNDNEQFF. In DNA form, the CDR3 reads TGCGCCAGCAGCTTGGGGACAAACGACAATGAGCAGTTCTTC.

The chain couples TRBV4-2 to TRBJ2-2; the D is unclear. V was trimmed by 2 bases and J by 6 bases, leaving 10 bases between them. This CDR3 spans 14 amino acids. CDR1 and CDR2 from the germline V gene are LGHNA and YNFKEQ. The DNA for the CDR3 is TGTGCCAGCAGCCAACTCAGGTCAGCCGGGGAGCTGTTTTTT. This sequence encodes CASSQLRSAGELFF.

This chain links TRBV6-1 with TRBJ1-1; 9 positions agree with TRBD1. There are 15 residues in the CDR3. The V and J ends lost 6 bases and 6 bases, in that order; junction bases with no gene match: 11. CDR1 is MNHNS, CDR2 SASEGT, per germline. The CDR3 sequence is CASSLTGTGYPEAFF. CDR3 bases: TGTGCCAGCAGCCTTACCGGGACAGGGTACCCTGAAGCTTTCTTT.

This clone was observed a single time. Distinct nucleotide sequences in the sample also encode this CDR3. The V call is TRBV28, the J call TRBJ1-2; 7 bases agree with TRBD1. The CDR3 extends over 17 amino acids. Trimming cost V 5 bases and J 4 bases; bases outside gene matches: 16. Germline-derived CDR1 and CDR2 are MDHEN and SYDVKM. The chain's CDR3 is CASSTKFLTGIRYGYTF. CDR3 coding DNA: TGTGCCAGCAGTACAAAATTCCTGACAGGGATTCGCTATGGCTACACCTTC.

This clone showed up just once. This chain uses TRBV4-1 with TRBJ1-2; TRBD1 matches 7 bases. Germline CDR1 and CDR2: MGHRA and YSYEKL. The CDR3 covers 14 residues. The junction had 7 bases not matched to a gene; V was cut back by 1 base and J by 8 bases. The CDR3: CASSQVTGEWGYTF. The CDR3 bases are TGCGCCAGCAGCCAAGTCACAGGGGAATGGGGCTACACCTTC.

This sequence joins TRBV9 and TRBJ1-1, with TRBD1 identical over 7 bases. This CDR3 has 14 residues. V lost 3 bases and J lost 3; bases outside the gene matches: 5. The germline gives CDR1 SGDLS, CDR2 YYNGEE. The CDR3 reads CASSDTTGDTEAFF. The CDR3 DNA reads TGTGCCAGCAGCGATACTACAGGGGACACTGAAGCTTTCTTT. The full variable domain, with the rest looked up from reference TRBV9 and TRBJ1-1, is DSGVTQTPKHLITATGQRVTLRCSPRSGDLSVYWYQQSLDQGLQFLIQYYNGEERAKGNILERFSAQQFPDLHSELNLSSLELGDSALYFCASSDTTGDTEAFFGQGTRLTVV.

The genes are TRBV2 and TRBJ1-5; D gene unclear. Germline values: CDR1 SNHLY, CDR2 FYNNEI. Trimming shortened V by 6 bases and J by 0 bases, and 9 bases separated the two germline ends. The CDR3 contains 14 residues. The CDR3 coding sequence is TGTGCCAGCAGGGCGGAATATAGCAATCAGCCCCAGCATTTT. Protein sequence: CASRAEYSNQPQHF. The entire variable domain, with the rest obtained from reference TRBV2 and TRBJ1-5, is as follows: EPEVTQTPSHQVTQMGQEVILRCVPISNHLYFYWYRQILGQKVEFLVSFYNNEISEKSEIFDDQFSVERPDGSNFTLKIRSTKLEDSAMYFCASRAEYSNQPQHFGDGTRLSIL.

This clone was seen only once. The J gene is TRBJ1-2, the V gene TRBV7-9; D is uncertain. The CDR3 is 12 amino acids. CDR1 is SEHNR, CDR2 FQNEAQ, per germline (reference sequence). Trimming took 4 bases from V and 4 from J, leaving 7 bases between them. The chain's CDR3 is CASSSRSYGYTF. The CDR3 nucleotides are TGTGCCAGCAGCTCCCGGTCCTATGGCTACACCTTC.

This chain connects TRBV5-5 to TRBJ2-7, with 7 nucleotides matching TRBD2. The CDR3 is 14 residues long. The V segment lost 0 bases and the J segment 4 bases; nucleotides outside the gene matches: 4. CDR1 and CDR2 (germline): SGHKS, YYEKEE (reference sequence). CDR3 in DNA: TGTGCCAGCAGCTTGGCTAGCGGAGCTTACGAGCAGTACTTC. The encoded protein is CASSLASGAYEQYF.

This clone was detected only once. The J gene is TRBJ1-2, the V gene TRBV7-6, with no clear D. This CDR3 is 13 amino acids long. Deletions cut 1 base from V and 8 bases from J, with 11 bases between. Germline V gene lookup returns CDR1 SGHVS and CDR2 FNYEAQ. CDR3 coding DNA: TGTGCCAGCAGCTTAGTGGGCGGGTCCGGCTACACCTTC. This encodes CASSLVGGSGYTF.

DNA of the CDR3: TGTGCCAGCAGCCCCGACCCCGGAGGAGACACTGAAGCTTTCTTT. Translated: CASSPDPGGDTEAFF. This chain joins TRBV7-8 and TRBJ1-1; no firm D call. The germline gives CDR1 SGHVS, CDR2 FQNEAQ. The CDR3 is 15 residues long. The germline V and J ends were trimmed by 5 bases and 3 bases, with 16 bases remaining between them.

The chain employs TRBV18 and TRBJ1-4; tentatively, D is TRBD1 (6 bases). With 1 base removed from V and 5 bases from J, the gap between germline ends came to 14 bases. Germline V gives CDR1 KGHSH, CDR2 LQKENI. The CDR3 is made up of 16 amino acids. The CDR3: CASSPLGHGENEKLFF. As DNA, the CDR3 is TGTGCCAGCTCACCACTGGGACACGGTGAAAATGAAAAACTGTTTTTT.

The chain joins TRBV27 to TRBJ1-1; no definite D call. CDR3 size: 13 residues. Looked up from germline, CDR1 is MNHEY and CDR2 is SMNVEV (reference sequence). V lost 3 bases to trimming and J lost 1 base, with 6 bases between them. The CDR3 sequence is CASSLTQNTEAFF. CDR3 DNA sequence: TGTGCCAGCAGTTTGACACAGAACACTGAAGCTTTCTTT.

The DNA of the CDR3 is TGCGCCAGCAGCACACTAGCGGGAGGGCTGGGCGAGCAGTACTTC. Translated, it gives CASSTLAGGLGEQYF. This rearrangement joins TRBV4-3 to TRBJ2-7, with 13 positions matching TRBD2. There are 15 residues in the CDR3. With V trimmed by 5 bases and J by 6 bases, 7 bases remained unmatched. The germline CDR1 and CDR2 sequences are LGHNA and YSLEER.

CDR3 amino acids: CASSLPGGLDEQYF. CDR3 in DNA: TGTGCCAGCAGCTTACCAGGGGGCTTGGACGAGCAGTACTTC. J is TRBJ2-7 and V is TRBV7-9; TRBD1 matches 8 bases. Germline CDR1 is SEHNR and CDR2 is FQNEAQ (reference sequence). The CDR3 runs 14 residues. V lost 2 bases, J lost 5 bases, and 5 bases stayed unmatched.

This chain uses TRBV11-2 with TRBJ2-1; unclear D gene. The ends were cut back, 3 bases at V and 8 bases at J, with 11 bases in the middle. Germline lookup yields CDR1 SGHAT and CDR2 FQNNGV. This CDR3 comprises 13 residues. The DNA of the CDR3 is TGTGCCAGCAGCTTCGGAGCAGCTCATGAGCAGTTCTTC. Translated, it gives CASSFGAAHEQFF.

The gene calls are TRBV27 and TRBJ1-5; D remains unclear. V lost 2 bases and J lost 3, with 8 bases in between. Germline assignment: CDR1 MNHEY and CDR2 SMNVEV (reference sequence). The CDR3 contains 14 residues. The CDR3 protein is CASSLVKDNQPQHF. CDR3 nucleotides: TGTGCCAGCAGTTTAGTAAAGGACAATCAGCCCCAGCATTTT.